This T cell receptor beta chain is drawn from a study of OX40 agonist ivuxolimab in advanced cancers. A note on the overall study: Ivuxolimab was a fully human IgG2 agonistic monoclonal antibody targeting the costimulatory receptor OX40 (CD134). Intravenous ivuxolimab was administered to patients every 2 weeks at six dose levels: 0.01, 0.1, 0.3, 1.5, 3 and 10 mg/kg. Among the approximately 50 dose-escalation patients, about 19 had hepatocellular carcinoma, roughly 15 melanoma, 9 renal cell carcinoma and 9 head and neck cancer. The dose-escalation cohort was almost 85% male with a mean age of approximately 59 years, ranging from roughly 20 to 80. Prior anti-PD-1, anti-PD-L1 or anti-CTLA-4 therapy was permitted, and approximately 40% of dose-escalation patients had received checkpoint inhibitors. Partial responses were achieved by three dose-escalation patients, of whom one had hepatocellular carcinoma and two had cutaneous melanoma. Peripheral TCRbeta sequencing was intended to test whether TCR sequence diversity was altered and clonal T-cell expansion was caused by ivuxolimab. The monotherapy dose-escalation portion (N = 52 patients) of the phase I ivuxolimab trial is reported in the paper.

V and J are truncated by 6 bases and 7 bases respectively, leaving an intervening sequence of 12 bases. The CDR3 runs 12 residues from the cysteine to the phenylalanine. Kept here is only the CDR3 DNA, which spans 36 bases and is read in frame from base 1. The germline V gene encodes CDR1 MNHNS and CDR2 SASEGT. As to this clone: Its specific antigen is unknown. No much larger clone exists at a distance of one base, and base qualities are not known.

The trial excluded patients who had a history of autoimmune disease or were on systemic immunosuppression. In every dose cohort, peripheral blood was drawn for TCR sequencing at baseline, cycle 4 day 1, and cycle 7 day 1. Samples were obtained from an open-label, multicenter, first-in-human phase I dose-escalation trial of ivuxolimab. Adults with locally advanced or metastatic head and neck squamous cell, hepatocellular, melanoma or renal cell carcinoma were enrolled in the trial. CD4+ and CD8+ T cells were sorted separately from peripheral blood before TCR sequencing. Genomic DNA was extracted from sorted cells for sequencing of the TCRbeta CDR3 region. The immunoSEQ Assay was used to sequence the TCRbeta CDR3 regions. TCRdb mirrors the immuneACCESS table, restricted to in-frame sequences. Some clones are absent from its copies; in checked studies, under half trace to an unresolved V gene, and the reason for the others is unknown. This sample has about 60,000 clones in its table, and 84% of those were observed once. The ten largest make up around 0.65% of the sample.

The study at large found these results: At doses of 0.1 to 3.0 mg/kg, clonal expansion of both CD4+ and CD8+ T cells in blood was seen between baseline and week 6. The antigen specificity of the clonally expanded peripheral T cells was not determined. Low levels of normalized T-cell clonal expansion were also seen in some patients who did not respond. On average, CD8+ T cells showed more expanded clones than CD4+ T cells after ivuxolimab. In partial responders in the 0.1-3.0 mg/kg groups, normalized peripheral clonal expansion was found to be among the lowest, especially among CD8+ T cells.

This TCR derives from an adult with an advanced solid tumor such as melanoma, head and neck, liver or kidney cancer. Sequenced material: CD4+ or CD8+ T cells sorted from blood, taken in a trial of the OX40 agonist ivuxolimab. The rearranged segments are TRBV6-1 and TRBJ1-1; the D gene remains uncertain. The DNA reads TGTGCCAGCAGGGACCGGTTGGGTGAAGCTTTCTTT. The translation is CASRDRLGEAFF.